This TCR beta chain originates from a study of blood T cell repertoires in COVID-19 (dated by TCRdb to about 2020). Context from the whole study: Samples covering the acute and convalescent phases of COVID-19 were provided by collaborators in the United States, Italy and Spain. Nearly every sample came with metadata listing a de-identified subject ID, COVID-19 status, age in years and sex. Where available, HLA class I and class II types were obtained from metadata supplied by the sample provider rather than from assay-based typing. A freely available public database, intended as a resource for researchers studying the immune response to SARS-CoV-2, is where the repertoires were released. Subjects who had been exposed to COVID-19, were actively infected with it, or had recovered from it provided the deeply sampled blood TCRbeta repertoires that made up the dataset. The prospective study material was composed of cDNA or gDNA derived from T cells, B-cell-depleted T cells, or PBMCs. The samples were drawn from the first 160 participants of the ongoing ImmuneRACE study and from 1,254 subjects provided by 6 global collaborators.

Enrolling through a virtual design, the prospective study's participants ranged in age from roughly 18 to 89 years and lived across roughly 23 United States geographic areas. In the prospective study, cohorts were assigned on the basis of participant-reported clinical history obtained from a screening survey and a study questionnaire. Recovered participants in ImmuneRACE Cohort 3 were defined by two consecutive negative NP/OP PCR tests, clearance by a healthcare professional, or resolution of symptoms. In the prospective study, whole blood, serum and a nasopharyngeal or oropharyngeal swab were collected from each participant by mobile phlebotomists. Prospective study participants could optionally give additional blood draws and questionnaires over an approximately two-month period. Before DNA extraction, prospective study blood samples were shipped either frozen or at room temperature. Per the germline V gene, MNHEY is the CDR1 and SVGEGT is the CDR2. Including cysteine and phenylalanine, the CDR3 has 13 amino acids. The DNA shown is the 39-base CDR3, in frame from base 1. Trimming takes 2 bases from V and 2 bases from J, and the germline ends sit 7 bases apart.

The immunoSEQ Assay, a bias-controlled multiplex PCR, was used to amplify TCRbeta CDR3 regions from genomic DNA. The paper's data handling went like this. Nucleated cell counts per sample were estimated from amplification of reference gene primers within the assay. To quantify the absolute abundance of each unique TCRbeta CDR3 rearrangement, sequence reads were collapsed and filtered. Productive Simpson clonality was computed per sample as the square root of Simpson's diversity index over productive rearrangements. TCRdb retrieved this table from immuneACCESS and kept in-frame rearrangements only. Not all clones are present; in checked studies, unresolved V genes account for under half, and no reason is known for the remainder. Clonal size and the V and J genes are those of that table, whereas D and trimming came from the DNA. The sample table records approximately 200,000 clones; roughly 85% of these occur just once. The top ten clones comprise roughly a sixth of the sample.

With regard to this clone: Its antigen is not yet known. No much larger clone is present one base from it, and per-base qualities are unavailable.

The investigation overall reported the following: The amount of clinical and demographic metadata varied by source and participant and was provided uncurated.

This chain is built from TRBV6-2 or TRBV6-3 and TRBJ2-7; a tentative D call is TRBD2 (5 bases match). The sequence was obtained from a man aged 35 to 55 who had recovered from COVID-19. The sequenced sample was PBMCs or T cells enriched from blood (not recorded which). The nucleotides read TGTGCCAGCAGTTACGGGAGTACCTACGAGCAGTACTTC. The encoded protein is CASSYGSTYEQYF.